The entry that follows covers one TCR beta chain sequence. Some clones are missing from TCRdb's copy, which holds only in-frame ones; the method was immunoSEQ multiplex PCR. The sample has around 1,000,000 clones, roughly 77% seen once. This CDR3 is built from 14 residues. CDR1 and CDR2 (germline): MNHNS, SASEGT. V shed 8 bases and J 3 bases; nucleotides not matched to a gene: 7. The data stem from a study of shared clonotypes between healthy human individuals. The chain uses TRBV6-1 and TRBJ1-3; TRBD1 agrees at 7 bases. Material for sequencing was memory CD4+ T cells from PBMCs. Described subset: CD45RA-negative fraction. This clonotype was sampled from a man between 18 and 35 years old in good health. Some clones in this sample may be carry-over from other donors' samples. CDR3: CASQERGLGNTIYF. CDR3 nucleotides: TGTGCCAGCCAAGAAAGGGGGCTTGGAAACACCATATATTTT.